This T cell receptor beta chain was recovered during a study of OX40 agonist ivuxolimab in advanced cancers. The germline V gene encodes CDR1 SGHTA and CDR2 FQGNSA. The J segment lost 7 bases and the V segment lost 2 bases, leaving 8 bases of the junction unmatched. This CDR3 is built from 15 residues. Study-level findings and limits: More expanded clones were seen, on average, in CD8+ T cells than in CD4+. There was clonal expansion of CD4+ and CD8+ blood T cells by week 6 at 0.1 to 3.0 mg/kg.

Data came from immunoSEQ multiplex PCR; TCRdb stores just in-frame clones and leaves some out. The table includes 25,000 to 30,000 clones, 83% detected once. Concerning this clone itself: No antigen is known for it.

This chain connects TRBV7-2 to TRBJ2-5; 9 bases line up with TRBD2. This material consisted of CD4+ or CD8+ T cells sorted from blood, taken in a trial of the OX40 agonist ivuxolimab. This TCR was recovered from an adult with an advanced solid tumor such as melanoma, head and neck, liver or kidney cancer. CDR3 coding DNA: TGTGCCAGCAGCTTACGGCTAGCGGGGAAGAGGACCCAGTACTTC. Residues: CASSLRLAGKRTQYF.